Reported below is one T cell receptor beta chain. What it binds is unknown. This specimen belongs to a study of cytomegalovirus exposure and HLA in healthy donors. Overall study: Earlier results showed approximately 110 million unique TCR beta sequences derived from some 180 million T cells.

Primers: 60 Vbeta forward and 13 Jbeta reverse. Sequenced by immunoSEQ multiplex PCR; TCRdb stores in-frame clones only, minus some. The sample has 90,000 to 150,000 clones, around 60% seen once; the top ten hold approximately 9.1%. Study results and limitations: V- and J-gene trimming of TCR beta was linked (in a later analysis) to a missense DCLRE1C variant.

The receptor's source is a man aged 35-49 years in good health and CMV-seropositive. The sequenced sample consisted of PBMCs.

The CDR3 sequence: CASSLVGGSGANVLTF. The CDR3 region has the DNA TGCGCCAGCAGCTTGGTCGGGGGCTCTGGGGCCAACGTCCTGACTTTC. The chain uses TRBV5-1 and TRBJ2-6; tentative D call: TRBD2 (6 bases). Germline lookup yields CDR1 SGHRS and CDR2 YFSETQ. This CDR3 is built from 16 residues. With 0 bases removed from V and 0 bases from J, the gap between germline ends came to 7 bases.